This entry describes one T cell receptor beta chain. Its antigen is not known. The record originates from a study of T cells in localized non-small cell lung cancer. Study-wide points: The highest T cell clonality was in uninvolved adjacent lung, above tumor. Sequencing was limited to one tumor region, leaving the possibility of heterogeneity open.

Measured with immunoSEQ multiplex PCR; TCRdb has only the in-frame clones, and not every one. This table holds some 72,000 clones, 70% to 90% found once. Sequencing used peripheral blood, obtained before any cancer treatment. The TCR sequence derives from a man aged 40 to 75 with stage I lung adenocarcinoma.

The CDR3 DNA reads as TGTGCCAGCCCCACAGATGGCTACACCTTC. Translating gives CASPTDGYTF. The chain couples TRBV6-6 to TRBJ1-2; D ambiguous. Germline V gene sequence: CDR1 MNHNY, CDR2 SVGAGI (reference sequence). V was cut by 8 bases and J by 6 bases, with 7 bases left in between. This CDR3 has 10 residues.